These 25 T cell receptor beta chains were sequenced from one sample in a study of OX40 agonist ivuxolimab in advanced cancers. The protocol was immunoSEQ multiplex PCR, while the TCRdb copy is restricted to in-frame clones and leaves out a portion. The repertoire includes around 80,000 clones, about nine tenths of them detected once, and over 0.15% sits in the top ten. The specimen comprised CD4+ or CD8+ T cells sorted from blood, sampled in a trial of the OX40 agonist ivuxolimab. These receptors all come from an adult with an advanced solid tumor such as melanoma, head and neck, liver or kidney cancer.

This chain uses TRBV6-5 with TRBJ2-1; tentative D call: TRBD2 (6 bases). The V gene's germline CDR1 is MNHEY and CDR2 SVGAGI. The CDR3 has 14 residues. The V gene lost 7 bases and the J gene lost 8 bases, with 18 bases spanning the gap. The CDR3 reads CASTRTGRMDEQFF. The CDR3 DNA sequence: TGTGCCAGCACAAGGACTGGGAGGATGGATGAGCAGTTCTTC.

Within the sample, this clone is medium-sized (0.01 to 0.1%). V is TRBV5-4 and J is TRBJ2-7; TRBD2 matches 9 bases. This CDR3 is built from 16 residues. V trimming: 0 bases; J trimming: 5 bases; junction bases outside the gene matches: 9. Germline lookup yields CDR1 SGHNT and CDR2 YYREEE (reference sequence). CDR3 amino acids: CASSLDSGSVLDEQYF. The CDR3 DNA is TGTGCCAGCAGCTTGGATAGCGGGAGTGTTTTAGACGAGCAGTACTTC.

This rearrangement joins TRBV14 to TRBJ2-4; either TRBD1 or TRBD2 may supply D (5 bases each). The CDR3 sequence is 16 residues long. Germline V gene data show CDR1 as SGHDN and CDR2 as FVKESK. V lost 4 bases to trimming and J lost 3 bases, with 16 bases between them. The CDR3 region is CASSPLMGRSKNIQYF. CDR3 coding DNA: TGTGCCAGCAGCCCTCTAATGGGACGGAGCAAAAACATTCAGTACTTC.

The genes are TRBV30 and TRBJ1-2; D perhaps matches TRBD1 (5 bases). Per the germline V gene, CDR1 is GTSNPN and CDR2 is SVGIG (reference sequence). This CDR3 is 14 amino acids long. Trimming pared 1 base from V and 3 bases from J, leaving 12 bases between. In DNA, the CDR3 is TGTGCCTGGAGTGCCCAGGGTTGGTACTATGGCTACACCTTC. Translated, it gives CAWSAQGWYYGYTF.

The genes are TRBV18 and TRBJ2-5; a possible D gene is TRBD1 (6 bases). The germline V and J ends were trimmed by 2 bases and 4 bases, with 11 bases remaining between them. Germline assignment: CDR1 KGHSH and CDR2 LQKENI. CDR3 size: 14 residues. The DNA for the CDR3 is TGTGCCAGCTCACCAAGTGGGGGCGGAGAGACCCAGTACTTC. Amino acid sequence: CASSPSGGGETQYF.

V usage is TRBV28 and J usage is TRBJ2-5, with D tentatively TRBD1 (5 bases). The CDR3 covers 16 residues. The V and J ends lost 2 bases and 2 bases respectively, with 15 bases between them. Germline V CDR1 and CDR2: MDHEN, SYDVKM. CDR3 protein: CASSLESRDPQETQYF. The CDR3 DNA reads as TGTGCCAGCAGTTTAGAGAGCAGGGATCCGCAAGAGACCCAGTACTTC.

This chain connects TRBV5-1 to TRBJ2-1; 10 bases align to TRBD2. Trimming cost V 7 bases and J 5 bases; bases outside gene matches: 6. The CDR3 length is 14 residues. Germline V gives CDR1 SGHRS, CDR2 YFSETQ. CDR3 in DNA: TGCGCCAGCGCTACTAGCGGGACCCACAATGAGCAGTTCTTC. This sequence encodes CASATSGTHNEQFF.

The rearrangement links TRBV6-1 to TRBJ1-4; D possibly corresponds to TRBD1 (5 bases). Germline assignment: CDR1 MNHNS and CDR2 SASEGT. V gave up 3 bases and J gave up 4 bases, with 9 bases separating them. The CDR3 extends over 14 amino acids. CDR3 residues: CASSEGGYNEKLFF. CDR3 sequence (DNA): TGTGCCAGCAGTGAGGGGGGGTATAATGAAAAACTGTTTTTT.

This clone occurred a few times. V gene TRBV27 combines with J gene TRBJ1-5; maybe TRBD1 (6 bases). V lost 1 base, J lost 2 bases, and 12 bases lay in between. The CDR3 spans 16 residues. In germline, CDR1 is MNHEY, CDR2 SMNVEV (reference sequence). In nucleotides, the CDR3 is TGTGCCAGCAGTTTATACCCAGGGGATGGCAATCAGCCCCAGCATTTT. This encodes CASSLYPGDGNQPQHF.

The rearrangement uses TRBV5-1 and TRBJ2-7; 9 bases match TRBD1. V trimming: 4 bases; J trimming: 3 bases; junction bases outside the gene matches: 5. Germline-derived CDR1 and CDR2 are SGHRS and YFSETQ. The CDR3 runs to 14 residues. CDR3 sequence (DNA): TGCGCCAGCAGCCCCTCGGGACAGGGCTACGAGCAGTACTTC. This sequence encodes CASSPSGQGYEQYF.

This CDR3 is CASSTSGSSYNEQFF. For the CDR3, the DNA is TGTGCCAGCAGTACTAGCGGGAGCTCCTACAATGAGCAGTTCTTC. The chain employs TRBV6-4 and TRBJ2-1; 11 bases are a match to TRBD2. This CDR3 contains 15 residues. Trimming at V came to 5 bases and at J to 0 bases, leaving 0 bases not matched to a gene. The germline V gene has CDR1 MRHNA and CDR2 SNTAGT.

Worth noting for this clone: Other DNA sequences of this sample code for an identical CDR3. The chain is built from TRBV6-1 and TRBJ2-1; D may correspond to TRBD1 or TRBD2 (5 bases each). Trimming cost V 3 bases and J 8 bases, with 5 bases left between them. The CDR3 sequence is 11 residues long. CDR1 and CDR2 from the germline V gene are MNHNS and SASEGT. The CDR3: CASSEGDEQFF. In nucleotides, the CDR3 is TGTGCCAGCAGTGAGGGGGATGAGCAGTTCTTC.

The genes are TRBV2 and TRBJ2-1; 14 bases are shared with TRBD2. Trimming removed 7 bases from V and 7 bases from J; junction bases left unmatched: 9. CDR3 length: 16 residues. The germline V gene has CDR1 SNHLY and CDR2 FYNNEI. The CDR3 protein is CASTHPRLAGGNEQFF. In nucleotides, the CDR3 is TGTGCCAGCACCCACCCCCGACTAGCGGGAGGGAATGAGCAGTTCTTC.

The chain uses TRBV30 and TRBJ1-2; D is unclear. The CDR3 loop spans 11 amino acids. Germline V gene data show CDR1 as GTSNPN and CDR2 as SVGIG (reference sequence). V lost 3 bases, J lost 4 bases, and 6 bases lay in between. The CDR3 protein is CAWSPGYGYTF. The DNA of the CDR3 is TGTGCCTGGAGCCCTGGCTATGGCTACACCTTC.

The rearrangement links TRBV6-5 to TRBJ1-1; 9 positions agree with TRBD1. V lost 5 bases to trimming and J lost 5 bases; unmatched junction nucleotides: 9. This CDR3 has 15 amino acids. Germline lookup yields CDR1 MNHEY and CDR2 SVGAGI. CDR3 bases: TGTGCCAGCAGTCCACCGGGACAGGGTAGGACTGAAGCTTTCTTT. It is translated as CASSPPGQGRTEAFF.

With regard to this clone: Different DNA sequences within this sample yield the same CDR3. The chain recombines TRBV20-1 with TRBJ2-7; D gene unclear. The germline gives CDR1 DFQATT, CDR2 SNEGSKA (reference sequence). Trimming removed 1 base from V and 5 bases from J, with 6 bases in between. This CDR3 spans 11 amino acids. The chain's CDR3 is CSARVVNEQYF. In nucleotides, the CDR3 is TGCAGTGCTAGAGTAGTAAACGAGCAGTACTTC.

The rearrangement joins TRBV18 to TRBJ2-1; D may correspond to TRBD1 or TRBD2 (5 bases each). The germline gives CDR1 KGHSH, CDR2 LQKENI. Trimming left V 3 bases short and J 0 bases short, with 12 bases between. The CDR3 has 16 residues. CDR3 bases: TGTGCCAGCTCACCGGGACCGATGAGCTCCTACAATGAGCAGTTCTTC. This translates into CASSPGPMSSYNEQFF.

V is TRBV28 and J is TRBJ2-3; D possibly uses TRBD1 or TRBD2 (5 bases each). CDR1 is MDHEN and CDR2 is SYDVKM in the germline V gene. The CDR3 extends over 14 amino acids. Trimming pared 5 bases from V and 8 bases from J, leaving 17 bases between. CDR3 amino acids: CASSLPRVGGTQYF. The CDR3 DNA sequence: TGTGCCAGCAGTCTCCCGAGAGTTGGGGGTACGCAGTATTTT.

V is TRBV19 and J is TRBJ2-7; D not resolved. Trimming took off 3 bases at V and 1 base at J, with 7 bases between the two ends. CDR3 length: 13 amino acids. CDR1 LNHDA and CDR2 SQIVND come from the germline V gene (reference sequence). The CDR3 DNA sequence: TGTGCCAGTAGTATGGCGTATTCCTACGAGCAGTACTTC. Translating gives CASSMAYSYEQYF.

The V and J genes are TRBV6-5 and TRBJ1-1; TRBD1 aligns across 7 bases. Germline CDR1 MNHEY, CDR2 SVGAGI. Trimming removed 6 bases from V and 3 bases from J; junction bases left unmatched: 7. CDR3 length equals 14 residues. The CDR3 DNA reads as TGTGCCAGCAGCCTCGACAGGGTGGACACTGAAGCTTTCTTT. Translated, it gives CASSLDRVDTEAFF.

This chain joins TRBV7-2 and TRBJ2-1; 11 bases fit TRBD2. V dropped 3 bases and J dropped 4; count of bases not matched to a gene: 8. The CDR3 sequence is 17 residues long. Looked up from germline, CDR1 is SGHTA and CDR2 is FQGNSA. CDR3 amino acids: CASSFILGTSGYNEQFF. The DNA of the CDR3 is TGTGCCAGCAGCTTTATTTTGGGGACTAGCGGATACAATGAGCAGTTCTTC.

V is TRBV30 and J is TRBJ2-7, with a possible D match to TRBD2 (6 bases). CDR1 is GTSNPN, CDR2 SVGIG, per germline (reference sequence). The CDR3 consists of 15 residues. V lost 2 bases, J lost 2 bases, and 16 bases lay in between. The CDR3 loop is CAWSNGGAGTYEQYF. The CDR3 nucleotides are TGTGCCTGGAGTAATGGAGGGGCAGGAACCTACGAGCAGTACTTC.

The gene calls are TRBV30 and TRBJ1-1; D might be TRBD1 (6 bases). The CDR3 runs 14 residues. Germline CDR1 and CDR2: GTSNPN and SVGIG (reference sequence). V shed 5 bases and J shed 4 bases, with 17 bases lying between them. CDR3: CAWCYRGRSTEAFF. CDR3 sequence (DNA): TGTGCCTGGTGTTACCGGGGGCGGTCCACTGAAGCTTTCTTT.

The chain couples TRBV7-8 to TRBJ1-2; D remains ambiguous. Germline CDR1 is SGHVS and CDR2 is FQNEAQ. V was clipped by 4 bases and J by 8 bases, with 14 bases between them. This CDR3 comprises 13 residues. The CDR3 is CASSSTRAGGYTF. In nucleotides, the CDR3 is TGTGCCAGCAGCTCTACCCGGGCGGGGGGCTACACCTTC.

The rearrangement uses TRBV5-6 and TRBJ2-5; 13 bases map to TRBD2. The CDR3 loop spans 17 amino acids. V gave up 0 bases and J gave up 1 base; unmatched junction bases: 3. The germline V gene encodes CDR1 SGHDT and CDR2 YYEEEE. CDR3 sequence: CASSLGLAGGIQETQYF. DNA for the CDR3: TGTGCCAGCAGCTTGGGACTAGCGGGAGGCATCCAAGAGACCCAGTACTTC.